This TCR beta chain was documented in a study of T cell clonotyping in hematopoietic cell transplantation. Sequencing used immunoSEQ multiplex PCR; TCRdb keeps in-frame clones, though not all of them. The sample has 17,000 or so clones, 90% seen once. The CDR3 loop spans 15 amino acids. The V and J ends lost 1 base and 11 bases respectively, with 18 bases between them. Germline CDR1 reads GTSNPN; CDR2 reads SVGIG (reference sequence). Sequencing was carried out using peripheral blood mononuclear cells. This clonotype was obtained from a man aged 50-60 years in good health. Some clones in this sample may be carry-over from other donors' samples. The chain has TRBV30 and TRBJ1-6; D is possibly TRBD1 (6 bases). The CDR3 DNA reads TGTGCCTGGAGTGATAGAGGGCAGGGGCGGACACCCCTCCACTTT. It codes for CAWSDRGQGRTPLHF.